A single T cell receptor (beta chain) is shown here with its context. The data belong to a study of blood T cell repertoires in COVID-19. At the level of the study: T cells, B-cell-depleted T cells, or PBMCs provided the cDNA or gDNA that served as material.

Profiling relied on immunoSEQ multiplex PCR, and the TCRdb table lists in-frame clones only, not all of them. The sample consists of some 210,000 clones, about 91% of them appearing once. From germline, CDR1 is MGHRA and CDR2 YSYEKL. The V end lost 0 bases, the J end lost 4 bases, and 13 bases lay between the germline ends. CDR3 length equals 16 residues. This clonotype was sampled from a man aged 25-45 years with acute or convalescent COVID-19. Material for sequencing was peripheral blood. The gene calls are TRBV4-1 and TRBJ1-5; perhaps TRBD1 as D (6 bases). The CDR3: CASSQELVQGNQPQHF. The CDR3 DNA follows: TGCGCCAGCAGCCAAGAATTGGTACAGGGTAATCAGCCCCAGCATTTT.